This is a list of T cell receptor beta chains from one sample in a study of T cells in Graves' hyperthyroidism and ophthalmopathy. From the multiplex PCR reads, TCRdb called clonotypes with MiXCR, one entry per CDR3 protein. The sample has about 290,000 distinct CDR3 sequences, 13% to 15% seen once; the top ten hold 30% to 35%. Sequencing was performed on blood. The receptors were sampled from a woman aged 50 to 60 with Graves' hyperthyroidism that later progressed to Graves' ophthalmopathy. The CDR3 runs from the conserved cysteine through the conserved F or W. Fields, in order: V gene, J gene, clone size, D gene, CDR3 protein, CDR3 DNA. A D gene is named only where the DNA matches it firmly. The size entry is marked missing in some rows and otherwise reads once, few, many or a size class.

TRBV5-1	TRBJ2-4	few	NA	CASSLSGKAKNIQYF	TGCGCCAGCAGCTTGTCTGGTAAAGCCAAAAACATTCAGTACTTC
TRBV15	TRBJ1-6	few	NA	CATSRDPPGTYNSPLHF	TGTGCCACCAGCAGAGATCCCCCCGGGACCTATAATTCACCCCTCCACTTT
TRBV15	TRBJ2-1	many	NA	CATSTFNNEQFF	TGTGCCACCAGCACTTTCAATAATGAGCAGTTCTTC
TRBV20-1	TRBJ2-2	many	NA	CSARPTSSGELFF	TGCAGTGCTAGACCCACTAGTTCCGGGGAGCTGTTTTTT
TRBV3-1	TRBJ2-1	many	NA	CASSPYPKGSYNEQFF	TGTGCCAGCAGCCCATATCCAAAGGGGTCGTACAATGAGCAGTTCTTC
TRBV4-1	TRBJ1-2	few	TRBD1	CASSQERAGGFNYGYTF	TGCGCCAGCAGCCAAGAGCGAGCAGGGGGCTTCAACTATGGCTACACCTTC
TRBV12-3/TRBV12-4	TRBJ1-2	few	NA	CASSFGGPANYGYTF	TGTGCCAGCAGTTTCGGGGGTCCGGCTAACTATGGCTACACCTTC
TRBV2	TRBJ1-5	many	NA	CASSDEGQPQHF	TGTGCCAGCAGTGATGAGGGGCAGCCCCAGCATTTT
TRBV28	TRBJ2-3	many	TRBD2	CASSWGLADEDTDTQYF	TGTGCCAGCAGTTGGGGACTAGCGGACGAAGACACAGATACGCAGTATTTT
TRBV7-8	TRBJ1-2	NA	NA	CASSLAGGAGFWYGYTF	TGTGCCAGCAGCTTAGCCGGGGGTGCCGGCTTTTGGTATGGCTACACCTTC
TRBV5-1	TRBJ1-2	many	TRBD1	CASSADRGAGYTF	TGCGCCAGCAGCGCCGACAGGGGCGCTGGCTACACCTTC
TRBV28	TRBJ2-2	many	NA	CISGRRNTGELFF	TGTATCTCGGGACGGAGGAACACCGGGGAGCTGTTTTTT
TRBV10-3	TRBJ2-7	few	TRBD2	CAIRAAGGPAQYF	TGTGCCATCAGGGCAGCGGGAGGGCCTGCGCAGTACTTC
TRBV11-2	TRBJ2-5	many	NA	CASSPPVAKTQYF	TGTGCCAGCAGTCCCCCGGTTGCCAAGACCCAGTACTTC
TRBV20-1	TRBJ2-2	NA	TRBD2	CSASGTSGRNTGELFF	TGCAGTGCTTCCGGGACTAGCGGGAGGAACACCGGGGAGCTGTTTTTT
TRBV28	TRBJ2-2	many	TRBD1	CASRPIPQGVPYGAGELFF	TGTGCCAGCAGACCAATCCCACAGGGGGTTCCTTATGGGGCCGGGGAGCTGTTTTTT